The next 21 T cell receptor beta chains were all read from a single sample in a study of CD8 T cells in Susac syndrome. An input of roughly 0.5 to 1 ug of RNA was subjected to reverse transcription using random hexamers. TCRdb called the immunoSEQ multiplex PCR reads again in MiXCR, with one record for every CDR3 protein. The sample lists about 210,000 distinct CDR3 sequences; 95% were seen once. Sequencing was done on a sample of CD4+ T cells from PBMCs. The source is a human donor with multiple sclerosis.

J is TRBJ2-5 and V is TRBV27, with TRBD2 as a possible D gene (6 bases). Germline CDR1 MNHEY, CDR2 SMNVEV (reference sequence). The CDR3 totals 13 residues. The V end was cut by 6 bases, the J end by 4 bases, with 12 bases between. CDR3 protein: CASRPRGIETQYF. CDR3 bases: TGTGCCAGCAGGCCGCGGGGCATAGAGACCCAGTACTTC.

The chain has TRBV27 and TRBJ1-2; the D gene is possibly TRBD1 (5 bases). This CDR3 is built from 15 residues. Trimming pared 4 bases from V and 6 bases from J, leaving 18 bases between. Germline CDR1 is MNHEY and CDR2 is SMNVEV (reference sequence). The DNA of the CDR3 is TGTGCCAGCAGTTCTACGCGGGGGAACGGCGATGGCTACACCTTC. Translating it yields CASSSTRGNGDGYTF.

CDR3 loop: CSVGVFEQFF. The CDR3 DNA reads TGCAGCGTTGGGGTGTTTGAGCAGTTCTTC. V and J are TRBV29-1 and TRBJ2-1; D unresolved. The CDR3 spans 10 residues. Trimming shortened V by 4 bases and J by 9 bases, and 7 bases separated the two germline ends. Germline loops: CDR1 SQVTM, CDR2 ANQGSEA.

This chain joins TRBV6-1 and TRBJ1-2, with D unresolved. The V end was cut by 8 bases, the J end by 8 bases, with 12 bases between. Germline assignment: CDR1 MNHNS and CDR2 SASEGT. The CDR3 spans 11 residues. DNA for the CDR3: TGTGCCAGCGCCGGCGTAACGGGCTACACCTTC. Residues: CASAGVTGYTF.

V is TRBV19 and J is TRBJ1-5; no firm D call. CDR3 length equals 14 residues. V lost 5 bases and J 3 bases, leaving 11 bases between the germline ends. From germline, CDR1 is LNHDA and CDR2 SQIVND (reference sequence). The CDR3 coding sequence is TGTGCCAGTAGTGTCAGATCGCCCAATCAGCCCCAGCATTTT. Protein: CASSVRSPNQPQHF.

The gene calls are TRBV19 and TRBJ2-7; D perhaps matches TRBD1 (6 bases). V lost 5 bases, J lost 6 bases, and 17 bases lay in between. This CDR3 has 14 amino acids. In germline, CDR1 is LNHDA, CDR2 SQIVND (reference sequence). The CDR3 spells CASSVQGKVGEQYF. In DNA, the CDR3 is TGTGCCAGTAGTGTCCAGGGGAAGGTCGGCGAGCAGTACTTC.

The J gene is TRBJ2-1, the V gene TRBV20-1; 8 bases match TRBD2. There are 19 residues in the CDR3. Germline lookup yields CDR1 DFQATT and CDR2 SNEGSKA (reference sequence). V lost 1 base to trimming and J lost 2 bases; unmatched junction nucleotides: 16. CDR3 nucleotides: TGCAGTGCTAGAGTAGGTTCCGGGAGGGGACCGTCGACCTACAATGAGCAGTTCTTC. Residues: CSARVGSGRGPSTYNEQFF.

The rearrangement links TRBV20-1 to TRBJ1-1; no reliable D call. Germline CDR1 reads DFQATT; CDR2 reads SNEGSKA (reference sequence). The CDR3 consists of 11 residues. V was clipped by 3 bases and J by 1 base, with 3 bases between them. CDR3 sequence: CSASGNTEAFF. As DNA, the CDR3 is TGCAGTGCTAGCGGGAACACTGAAGCTTTCTTT.

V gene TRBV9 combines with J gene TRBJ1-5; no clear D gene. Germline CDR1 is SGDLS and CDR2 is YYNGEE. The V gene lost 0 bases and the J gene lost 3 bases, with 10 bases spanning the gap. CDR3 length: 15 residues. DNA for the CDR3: TGTGCCAGCAGCGTAGAGCCTGGGAACAATCAGCCCCAGCATTTT. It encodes CASSVEPGNNQPQHF.

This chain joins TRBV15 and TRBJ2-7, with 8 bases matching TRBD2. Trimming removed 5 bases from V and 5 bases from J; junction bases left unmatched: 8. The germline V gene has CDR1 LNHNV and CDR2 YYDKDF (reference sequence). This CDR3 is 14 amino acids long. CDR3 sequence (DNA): TGTGCCACCAGCCCACCCGGGAGGGCCAACGAGCAGTACTTC. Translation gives CATSPPGRANEQYF. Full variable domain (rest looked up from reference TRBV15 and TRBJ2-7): DAMVIQNPRYQVTQFGKPVTLSCSQTLNHNVMYWYQQKSSQAPKLLFHYYDKDFNNEADTPDNFQSRRPNTSFCFLDIRSPGLGDTAMYLCATSPPGRANEQYFGPGTRLTVT.

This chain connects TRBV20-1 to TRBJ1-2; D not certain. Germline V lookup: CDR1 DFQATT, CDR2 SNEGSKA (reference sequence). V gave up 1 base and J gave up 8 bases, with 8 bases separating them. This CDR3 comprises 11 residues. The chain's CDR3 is CSARASKGYTF. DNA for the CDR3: TGCAGTGCTAGAGCATCGAAGGGCTACACCTTC.

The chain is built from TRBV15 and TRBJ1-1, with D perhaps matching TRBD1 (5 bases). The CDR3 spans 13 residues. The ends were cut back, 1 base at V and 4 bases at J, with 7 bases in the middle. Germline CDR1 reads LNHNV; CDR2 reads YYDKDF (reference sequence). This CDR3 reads CATSRARGTEAFF. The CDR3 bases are TGTGCCACCAGCAGAGCAAGGGGCACTGAAGCTTTCTTT.

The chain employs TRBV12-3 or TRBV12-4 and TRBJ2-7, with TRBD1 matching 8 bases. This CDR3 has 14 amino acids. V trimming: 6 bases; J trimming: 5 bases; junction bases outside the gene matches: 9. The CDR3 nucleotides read TGTGCCAGCAGCGCCGGACAGGGATCTGACGAGCAGTACTTC. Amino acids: CASSAGQGSDEQYF.

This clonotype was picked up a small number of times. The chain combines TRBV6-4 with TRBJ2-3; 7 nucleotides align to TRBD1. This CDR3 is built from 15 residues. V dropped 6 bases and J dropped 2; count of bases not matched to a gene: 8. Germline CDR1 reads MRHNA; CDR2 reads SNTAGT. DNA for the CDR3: TGTGCCAGCAGCCAGAGGACAGGAGCCACAGATACGCAGTATTTT. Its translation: CASSQRTGATDTQYF.

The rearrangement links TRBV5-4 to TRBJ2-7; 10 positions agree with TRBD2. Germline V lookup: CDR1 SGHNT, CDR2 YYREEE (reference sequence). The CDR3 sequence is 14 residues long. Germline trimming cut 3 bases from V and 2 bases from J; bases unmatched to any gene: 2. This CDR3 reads CASSWGTSAYEQYF. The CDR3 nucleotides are TGTGCCAGCAGCTGGGGGACTAGCGCCTACGAGCAGTACTTC.

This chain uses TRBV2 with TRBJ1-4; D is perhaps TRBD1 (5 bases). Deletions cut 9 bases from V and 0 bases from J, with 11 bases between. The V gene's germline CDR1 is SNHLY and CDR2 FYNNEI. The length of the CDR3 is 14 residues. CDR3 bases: TGTGCCAGAGGTATAGGGGCAACTAATGAAAAACTGTTTTTT. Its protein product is CARGIGATNEKLFF.

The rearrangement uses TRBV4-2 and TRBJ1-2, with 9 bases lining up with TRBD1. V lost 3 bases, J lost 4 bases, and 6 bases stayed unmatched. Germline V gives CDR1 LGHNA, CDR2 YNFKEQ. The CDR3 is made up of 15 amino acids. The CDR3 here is CASSQRTGGGYGYTF. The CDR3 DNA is TGTGCCAGCAGCCAGCGCACAGGGGGCGGCTATGGCTACACCTTC.

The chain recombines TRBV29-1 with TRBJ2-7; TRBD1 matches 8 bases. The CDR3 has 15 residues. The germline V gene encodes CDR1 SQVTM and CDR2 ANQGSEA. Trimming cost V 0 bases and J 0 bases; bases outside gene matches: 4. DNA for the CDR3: TGCAGCGTTGAAGATTCCAGGGGGCTCTCCTACGAGCAGTACTTC. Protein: CSVEDSRGLSYEQYF.

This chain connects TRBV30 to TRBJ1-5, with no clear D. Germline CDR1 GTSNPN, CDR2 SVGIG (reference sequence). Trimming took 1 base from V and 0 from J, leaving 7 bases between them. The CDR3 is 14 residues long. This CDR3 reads CAWSGSYSNQPQHF. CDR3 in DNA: TGTGCCTGGAGTGGCAGTTATAGCAATCAGCCCCAGCATTTT.

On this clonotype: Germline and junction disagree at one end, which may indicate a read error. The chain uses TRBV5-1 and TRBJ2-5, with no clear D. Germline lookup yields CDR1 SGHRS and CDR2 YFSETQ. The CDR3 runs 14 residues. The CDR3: CASSLGANQETQYF. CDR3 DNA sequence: TGCGCCAGCAGCTTAGGAGCAAACCAGGAGACCCAGTACTTC.

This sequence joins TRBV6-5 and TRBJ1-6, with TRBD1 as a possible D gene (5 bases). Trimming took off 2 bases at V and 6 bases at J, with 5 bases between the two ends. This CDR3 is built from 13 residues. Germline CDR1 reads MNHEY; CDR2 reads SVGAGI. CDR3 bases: TGTGCCAGCAGTTACAGGGGTAATTCACCCCTCCACTTT. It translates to CASSYRGNSPLHF.